This T cell receptor beta chain was found in a study of blood T cell repertoires in COVID-19. CDR1 SGHRS and CDR2 YFSETQ come from the germline V gene. The CDR3 spans 14 residues. Trimming took 1 base from V and 2 from J, leaving 8 bases between them. The data were produced by immunoSEQ multiplex PCR, yet TCRdb's version contains in-frame clones alone and is incomplete. Of 250,000 or so clones in the sample, roughly 89% were seen once. This sequence was found in a woman aged 40 to 55 who had recovered from COVID-19. Sequences were obtained from peripheral blood. This chain links TRBV5-1 with TRBJ2-3; D is unresolved. CDR3: CASSLSSHTDTQYF. CDR3 in DNA: TGCGCCAGCAGCTTGAGTAGTCACACAGATACGCAGTATTTT.